This T cell receptor (beta chain) was sequenced for a study of T cell clonality in common variable immunodeficiency. Regarding the study as a whole: Repertoire-complication correlations in CVID were limited by patient heterogeneity. Fewer deletions and N-nucleotide insertions were reportedly seen in common variable immunodeficiency TCR beta sequences.

In its sample, this clone ranks as large. Its antigen is still unknown. From the germline J gene comes the end of the CDR3, since the read stops 3 residues before it. Most patients and controls had Caucasian heritage. CVID subjects had received replacement immunoglobulin for at least one year. Some clones are missing from TCRdb's copy, which holds only in-frame ones; the method was immunoSEQ multiplex PCR. There are 25,000 to 30,000 clones in the sample, none observed a single time. Trimming shortened V by 5 bases and J by 5 bases, and 18 bases separated the two germline ends. The CDR3 consists of 15 residues. The germline gives CDR1 SGHTA, CDR2 FQGNSA.

The sample comprised peripheral blood mononuclear cells. The TCR comes from a human donor with common variable immunodeficiency. This chain connects TRBV7-2 to TRBJ1-1; weak D call: TRBD1 (6 bases). The part of the CDR3 DNA that was read is TGTGCCAGCAGCCCCGGAGCCACAGGGTGGACTGAA. It encodes CASSPGATGWTE. The entire CDR3 sequence reads CASSPGATGWTEAFF. Based on the CDR3 plus reference TRBV7-2 and TRBJ1-1, the full variable domain is GAGVSQSPSNKVTEKGKDVELRCDPISGHTALYWYRQSLGQGLEFLIYFQGNSAPDKSGLPSDRFSAERTGGSVSTLTIQRTQQEDSAVYLCASSPGATGWTEAFFGQGTRLTVV.